The clone carrying this T cell receptor (beta chain) was counted a single time. Clones were read by immunoSEQ multiplex PCR, and TCRdb kept only the in-frame ones, dropping some. The repertoire includes over 150,000 clones, roughly 79% of them detected once, and around 12% sits in the top ten. The data originate from a study of blood T cell repertoires in COVID-19. CDR3 length: 11 amino acids. V was clipped by 6 bases and J by 8 bases, with 7 bases between them. Germline V gene data show CDR1 as SGHTA and CDR2 as FQGNSA. This chain joins TRBV7-2 and TRBJ1-4, with D tentatively TRBD1 (6 bases). The receptor was derived from a woman of 80 years or more with COVID-19, enrolled during active disease. The sample was peripheral blood. The CDR3 reads CASRGQEKLFF. CDR3 nucleotides: TGTGCCAGCAGAGGACAGGAAAAACTGTTTTTT.